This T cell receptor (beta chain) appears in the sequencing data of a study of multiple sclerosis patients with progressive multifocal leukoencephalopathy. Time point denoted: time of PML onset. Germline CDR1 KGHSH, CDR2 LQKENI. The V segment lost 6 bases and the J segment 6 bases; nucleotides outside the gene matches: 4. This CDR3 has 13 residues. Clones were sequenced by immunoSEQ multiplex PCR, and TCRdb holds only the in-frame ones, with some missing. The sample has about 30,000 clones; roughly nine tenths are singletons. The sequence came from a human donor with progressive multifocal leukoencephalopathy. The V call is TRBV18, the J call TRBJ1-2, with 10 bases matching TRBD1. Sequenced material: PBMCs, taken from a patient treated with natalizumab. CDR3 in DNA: TGTGCCAGCTCCCGCGGGACAGGGGATGGCTACACCTTC. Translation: CASSRGTGDGYTF.